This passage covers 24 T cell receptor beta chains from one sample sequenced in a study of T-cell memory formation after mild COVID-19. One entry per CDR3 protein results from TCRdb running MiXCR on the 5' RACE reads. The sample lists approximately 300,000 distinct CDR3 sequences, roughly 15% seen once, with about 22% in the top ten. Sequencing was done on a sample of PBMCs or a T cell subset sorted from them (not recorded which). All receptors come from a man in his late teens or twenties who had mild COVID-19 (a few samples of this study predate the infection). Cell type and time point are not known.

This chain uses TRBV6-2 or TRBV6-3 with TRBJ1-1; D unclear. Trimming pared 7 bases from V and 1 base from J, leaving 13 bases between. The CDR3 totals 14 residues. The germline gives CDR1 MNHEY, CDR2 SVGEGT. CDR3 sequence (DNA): TGTGCCAGCACCCTGAGGCCCGAGAACACTGAAGCTTTCTTT. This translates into CASTLRPENTEAFF.

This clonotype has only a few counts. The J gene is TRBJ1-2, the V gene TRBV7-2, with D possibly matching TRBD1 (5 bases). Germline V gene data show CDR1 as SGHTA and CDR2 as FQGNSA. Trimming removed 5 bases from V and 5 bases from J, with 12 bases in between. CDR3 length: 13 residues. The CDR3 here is CASSDRVMYGYTF. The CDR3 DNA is TGTGCCAGCAGCGACAGAGTCATGTATGGCTACACCTTC. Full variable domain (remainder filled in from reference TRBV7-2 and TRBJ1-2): GAGVSQSPSNKVTEKGKDVELRCDPISGHTALYWYRQSLGQGLEFLIYFQGNSAPDKSGLPSDRFSAERTGGSVSTLTIQRTQQEDSAVYLCASSDRVMYGYTFGSGTRLTVV.

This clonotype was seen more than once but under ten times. Here the CDR3 reads CASSLEAGGGGYIQYF. The CDR3 DNA follows: TGTGCCAGCAGCTTAGAGGCAGGGGGCGGAGGATACATTCAGTACTTC. J is TRBJ2-4 and V is TRBV7-6; 8 bases are a match to TRBD1. CDR3 length: 16 residues. The V and J ends lost 1 base and 8 bases, in that order; junction bases with no gene match: 10. CDR1 SGHVS and CDR2 FNYEAQ come from the germline V gene.

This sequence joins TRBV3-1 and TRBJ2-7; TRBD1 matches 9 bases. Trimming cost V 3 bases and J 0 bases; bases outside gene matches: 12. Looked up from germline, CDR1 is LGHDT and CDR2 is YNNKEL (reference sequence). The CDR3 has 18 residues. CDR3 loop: CASSQAGTGYRSSYEQYF. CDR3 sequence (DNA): TGTGCCAGCAGCCAGGCAGGGACAGGGTACCGAAGCTCCTACGAGCAGTACTTC.

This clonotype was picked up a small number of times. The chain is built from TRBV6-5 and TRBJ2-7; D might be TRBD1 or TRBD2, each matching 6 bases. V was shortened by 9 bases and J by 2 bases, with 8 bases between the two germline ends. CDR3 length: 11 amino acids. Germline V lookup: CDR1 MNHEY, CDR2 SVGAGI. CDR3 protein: CARRDTYEQYV. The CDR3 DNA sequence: TGTGCCAGGCGGGACACCTACGAGCAGTACGTC.

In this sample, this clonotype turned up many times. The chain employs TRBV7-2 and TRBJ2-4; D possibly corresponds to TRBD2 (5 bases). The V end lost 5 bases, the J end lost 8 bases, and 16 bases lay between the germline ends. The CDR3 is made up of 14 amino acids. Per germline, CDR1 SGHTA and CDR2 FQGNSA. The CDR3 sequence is CASSPSRGWDIQYF. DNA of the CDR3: TGTGCCAGCAGCCCTAGTCGGGGTTGGGACATTCAGTACTTC.

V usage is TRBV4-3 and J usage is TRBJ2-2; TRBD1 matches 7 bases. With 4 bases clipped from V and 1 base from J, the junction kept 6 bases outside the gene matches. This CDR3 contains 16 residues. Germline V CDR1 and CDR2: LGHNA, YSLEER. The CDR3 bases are TGCGCCAGCAGCCTGCAGACAGGGATGAACACCGGGGAGCTGTTTTTT. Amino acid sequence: CASSLQTGMNTGELFF.

This CDR3 reads CASSSITPYEQYF. The CDR3 DNA reads as TGTGCCAGCAGCTCAATTACCCCCTACGAGCAGTACTTC. This rearrangement joins TRBV7-2 to TRBJ2-7; D remains ambiguous. CDR1 and CDR2 from the germline V gene are SGHTA and FQGNSA. The CDR3 loop spans 13 amino acids. Trimming took 4 bases from V and 2 from J, leaving 9 bases between them.

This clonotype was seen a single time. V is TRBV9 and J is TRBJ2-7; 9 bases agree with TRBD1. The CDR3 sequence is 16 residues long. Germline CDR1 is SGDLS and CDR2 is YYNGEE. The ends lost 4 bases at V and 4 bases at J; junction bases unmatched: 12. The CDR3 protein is CASSLGEDRGSYEQYF. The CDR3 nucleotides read TGTGCCAGCAGCTTGGGGGAGGACAGGGGCTCATACGAGCAGTACTTC. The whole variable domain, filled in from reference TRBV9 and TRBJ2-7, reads DSGVTQTPKHLITATGQRVTLRCSPRSGDLSVYWYQQSLDQGLQFLIQYYNGEERAKGNILERFSAQQFPDLHSELNLSSLELGDSALYFCASSLGEDRGSYEQYFGPGTRLTVT.

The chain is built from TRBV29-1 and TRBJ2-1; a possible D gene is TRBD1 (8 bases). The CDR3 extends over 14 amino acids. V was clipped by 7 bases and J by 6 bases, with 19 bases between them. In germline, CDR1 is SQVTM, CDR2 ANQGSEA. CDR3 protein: CSGGGQGGGNEQFF. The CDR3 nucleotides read TGCAGCGGGGGAGGACAGGGAGGGGGCAATGAGCAGTTCTTC.

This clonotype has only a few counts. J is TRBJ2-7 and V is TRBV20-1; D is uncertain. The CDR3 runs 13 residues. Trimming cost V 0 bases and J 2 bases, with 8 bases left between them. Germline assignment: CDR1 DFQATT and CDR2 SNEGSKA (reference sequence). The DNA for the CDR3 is TGCAGTGCTAGAGATAACAGACCCTACGAGCAGTACTTC. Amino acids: CSARDNRPYEQYF.

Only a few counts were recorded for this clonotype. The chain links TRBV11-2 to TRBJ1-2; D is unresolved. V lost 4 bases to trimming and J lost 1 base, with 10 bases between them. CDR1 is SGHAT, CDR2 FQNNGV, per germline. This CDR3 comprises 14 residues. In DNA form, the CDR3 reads TGTGCCAGCAGCTCCCTGGGGATTAACTATGGCTACACCTTC. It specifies CASSSLGINYGYTF.

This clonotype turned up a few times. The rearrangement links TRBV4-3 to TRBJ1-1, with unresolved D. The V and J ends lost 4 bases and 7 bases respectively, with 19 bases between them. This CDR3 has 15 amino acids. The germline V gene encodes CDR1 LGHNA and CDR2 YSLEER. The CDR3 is CASSLAWRASFEAFF. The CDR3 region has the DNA TGCGCCAGCAGCCTCGCGTGGCGAGCGAGTTTTGAAGCTTTCTTT.

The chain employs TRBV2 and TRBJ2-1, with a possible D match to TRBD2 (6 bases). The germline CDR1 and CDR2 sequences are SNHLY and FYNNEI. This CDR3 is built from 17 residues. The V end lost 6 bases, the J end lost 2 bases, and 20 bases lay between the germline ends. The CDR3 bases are TGTGCCAGCAGCGCGAGCGCACTAGCTTCGACCTACAATGAGCAGTTCTTC. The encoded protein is CASSASALASTYNEQFF.

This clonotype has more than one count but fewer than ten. Here the CDR3 reads CAWGPGVRETQYF. In nucleotides, the CDR3 is TGTGCCTGGGGGCCCGGAGTTAGGGAGACCCAGTACTTC. The J gene is TRBJ2-5, the V gene TRBV30; D is uncertain. V was trimmed by 5 bases and J by 5 bases, leaving 15 bases between them. In germline, CDR1 is GTSNPN, CDR2 SVGIG (reference sequence). This CDR3 has 13 residues.

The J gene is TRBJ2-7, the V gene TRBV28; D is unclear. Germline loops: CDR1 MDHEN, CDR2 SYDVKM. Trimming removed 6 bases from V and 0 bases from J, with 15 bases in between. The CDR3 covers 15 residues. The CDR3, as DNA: TGTGCCAGCAGCCGAGGCGGACGAAGCTCCTACGAGCAGTACGTC. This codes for CASSRGGRSSYEQYV.

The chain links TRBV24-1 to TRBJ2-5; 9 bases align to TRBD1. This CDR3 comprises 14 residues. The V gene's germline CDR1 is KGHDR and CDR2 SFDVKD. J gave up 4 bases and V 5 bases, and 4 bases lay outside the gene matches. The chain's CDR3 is CATSGGQGVETQYF. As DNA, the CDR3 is TGTGCCACCAGTGGGGGACAGGGTGTAGAGACCCAGTACTTC.

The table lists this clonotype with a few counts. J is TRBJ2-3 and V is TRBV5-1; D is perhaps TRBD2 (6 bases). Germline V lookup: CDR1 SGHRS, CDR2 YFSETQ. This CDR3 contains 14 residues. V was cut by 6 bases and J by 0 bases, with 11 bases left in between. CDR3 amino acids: CASTRGGSTDTQYF. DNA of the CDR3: TGCGCCAGCACCCGTGGAGGGAGCACAGATACGCAGTATTTT.

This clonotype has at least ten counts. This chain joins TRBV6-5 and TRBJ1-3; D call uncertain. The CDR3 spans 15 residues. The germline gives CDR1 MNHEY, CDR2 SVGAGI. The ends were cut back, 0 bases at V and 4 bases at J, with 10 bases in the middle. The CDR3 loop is CASSYSPGSGNTIYF. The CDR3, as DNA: TGTGCCAGCAGTTACTCTCCGGGATCCGGAAACACCATATATTTT.

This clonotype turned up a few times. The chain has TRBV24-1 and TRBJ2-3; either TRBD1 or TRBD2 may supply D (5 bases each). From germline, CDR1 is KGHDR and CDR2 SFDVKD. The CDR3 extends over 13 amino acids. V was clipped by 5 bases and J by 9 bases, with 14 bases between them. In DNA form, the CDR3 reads TGTGCCACCAGTGGGGCAGGGACGGTCACGCAGTATTTT. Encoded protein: CATSGAGTVTQYF.

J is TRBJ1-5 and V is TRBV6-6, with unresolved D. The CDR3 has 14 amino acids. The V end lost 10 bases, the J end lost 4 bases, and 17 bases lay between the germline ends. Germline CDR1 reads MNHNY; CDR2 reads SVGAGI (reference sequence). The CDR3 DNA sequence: TGTGCCACCTTCTTGGGCCAGCAAAATCAGCCCCAGCATTTT. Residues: CATFLGQQNQPQHF.

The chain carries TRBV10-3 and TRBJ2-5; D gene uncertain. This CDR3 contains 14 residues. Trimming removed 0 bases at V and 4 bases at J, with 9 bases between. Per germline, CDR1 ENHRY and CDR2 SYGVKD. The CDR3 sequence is CAISESPYLETQYF. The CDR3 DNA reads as TGTGCCATCAGTGAGTCCCCGTACTTAGAGACCCAGTACTTC.

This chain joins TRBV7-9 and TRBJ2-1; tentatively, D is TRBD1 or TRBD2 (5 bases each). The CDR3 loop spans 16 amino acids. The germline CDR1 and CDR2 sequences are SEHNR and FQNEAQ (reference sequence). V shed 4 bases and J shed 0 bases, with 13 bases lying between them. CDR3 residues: CASSSSVGVSYNEQFF. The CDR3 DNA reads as TGTGCCAGCAGCTCCTCTGTGGGGGTCTCCTACAATGAGCAGTTCTTC.

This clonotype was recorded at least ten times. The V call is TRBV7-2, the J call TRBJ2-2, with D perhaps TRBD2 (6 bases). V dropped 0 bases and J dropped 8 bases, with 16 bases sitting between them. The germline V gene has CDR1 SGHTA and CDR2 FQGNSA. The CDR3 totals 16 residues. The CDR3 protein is CASSLAGRTSGGELFF. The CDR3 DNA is TGTGCCAGCAGCTTAGCGGGTAGAACCAGCGGGGGGGAGCTGTTTTTT.